This TCR beta chain was identified during a study of T cells expressing NK-cell markers. Study-level points and caveats: Several donors likewise had their CD3+CD56-NKG2C+ fraction led by these clonotypes.

As to this clonotype: Its matching antigen is unknown.

TCRdb re-called the 5' RACE reads; every CDR3 protein appears as one record, without DNA. In all, the sample yields about 380,000 distinct CDR3 sequences. CDR3 length: 16 amino acids. The germline gives CDR1 DFQATT, CDR2 SNEGSKA (reference sequence). The receptor was isolated from a man aged 18-75 years in good health. The sequencing sample was made of blood T cells: a sorted CD56 or NKG2C T cell subset, CD4+ or CD8+ T cells, or bulk PBMC T cells (not recorded which). The V and J genes are TRBV20-1 and TRBJ2-1; the TCRdb D gene call, TRBD2, has no DNA to confirm it. This CDR3 reads CSARGSTSDAYNEQFF.